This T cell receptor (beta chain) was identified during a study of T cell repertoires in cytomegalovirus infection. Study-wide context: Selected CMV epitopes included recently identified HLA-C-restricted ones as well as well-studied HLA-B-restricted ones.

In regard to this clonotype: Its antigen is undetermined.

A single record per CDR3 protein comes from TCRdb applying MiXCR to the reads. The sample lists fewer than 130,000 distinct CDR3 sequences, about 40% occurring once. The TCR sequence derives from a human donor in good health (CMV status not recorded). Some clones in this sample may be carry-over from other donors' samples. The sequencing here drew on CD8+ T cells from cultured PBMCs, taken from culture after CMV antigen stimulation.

The DNA of the CDR3 is TGCAGTGCTAGATCAGCGGGGGGGGACGAAGAGACCCAGTACTTC. Protein: CSARSAGGDEETQYF. The chain employs TRBV20-1 and TRBJ2-5, with 10 nucleotides matching TRBD2. CDR1 is DFQATT and CDR2 is SNEGSKA in the germline V gene (reference sequence). CDR3 length: 15 residues. J was trimmed by 3 bases and V by 2 bases; bases with no gene match: 6.